This T cell receptor (beta chain) was sequenced in a study of regulatory T cells in long-lasting Graves disease. Notes on the study in general: Persistent patients had a count of shared public clonotypes (approximately 2,800) that exceeded that of new patients (approximately 920).

This clonotype was seen more than once but under ten times. The antigen is undetermined. Researchers made TCR beta libraries by using iRepertoire HTBI primers and running Arm-PCR on CDR3 regions. TCRdb reprocessed the multiplex PCR reads via MiXCR and lists one record per CDR3 protein. This table holds about 460,000 distinct CDR3 sequences, 14% found once. Documented time point: newly diagnosed GD, antithyroid drugs for less than 3 months. Construction of the TCR library relied on RNA isolated from PBMCs. The CDR3 sequence is 14 residues long. Germline values: CDR1 DFQATT, CDR2 SNEGSKA (reference sequence). V was pared by 4 bases and J by 1 base, with 6 bases of the junction left unmatched. The sample also formed part of further work on T cells in Graves' hyperthyroidism and ophthalmopathy.

This specimen was peripheral blood mononuclear cells (PBMCs), taken at new diagnosis, from a patient treated with antithyroid drugs. The sequence was obtained from a woman aged 45 to 65 with Graves disease. This rearrangement joins TRBV20-1 to TRBJ1-2, with TRBD1 identical over 7 bases. CDR3 sequence: CSATRTGVNYGYTF. The CDR3 bases are TGCAGTGCTACTAGGACAGGTGTTAACTATGGCTACACCTTC.